One sample yielded the 22 T cell receptor beta chains listed below, sequenced in a study of blood T cell repertoires in COVID-19. Sequencing used immunoSEQ multiplex PCR; TCRdb keeps in-frame clones, though not all of them. The sample has approximately 15,000 clones, 75% to 85% seen once. Sequenced sample: peripheral blood. These TCRs come from a middle-aged man with active or convalescent COVID-19.

J is TRBJ2-7 and V is TRBV13; 14 bases fit TRBD2. Trimming took 5 bases from V and 7 from J; bases not matched to a gene: 7. Germline CDR1 and CDR2: PRHDT and FYEKMQ (reference sequence). The CDR3 is 15 amino acids. The CDR3 protein is CASSPGTSGSREQYF. CDR3 nucleotide sequence: TGTGCCAGCAGCCCCGGGACTAGCGGGAGTAGGGAGCAGTACTTC.

The gene calls are TRBV11-3 and TRBJ2-3; D not resolved. Trimming took off 3 bases at V and 1 base at J, with 11 bases between the two ends. Germline CDR1 is SGHNT and CDR2 is YENEEA. The CDR3 has 15 amino acids. CDR3 in amino acids: CASSFPLEGTDTQYF. As DNA, the CDR3 is TGTGCCAGCAGCTTCCCGCTAGAAGGCACAGATACGCAGTATTTT. Full variable domain (remainder filled in from reference TRBV11-3 and TRBJ2-3): EAGVVQSPRYKIIEKKQPVAFWCNPISGHNTLYWYLQNLGQGPELLIRYENEEAVDDSQLPKDRFSAERLKGVDSTLKIQPAELGDSAVYLCASSFPLEGTDTQYFGPGTRLTVL.

This chain joins TRBV2 and TRBJ1-5; 7 nucleotides align to TRBD1. V was pared by 6 bases and J by 6 bases, with 8 bases of the junction left unmatched. The germline CDR1 and CDR2 sequences are SNHLY and FYNNEI. The CDR3 sequence is 14 residues long. The CDR3 loop is CASSGDREVQPQHF. In DNA form, the CDR3 reads TGTGCCAGCAGCGGTGACAGGGAAGTTCAGCCCCAGCATTTT.

This clone was observed a handful of times. DNA of the CDR3: TGTGCCAGCAGCCAGCAGGGGAATAATTCACCCCTCCACTTT. It is translated as CASSQQGNNSPLHF. The chain combines TRBV7-2 with TRBJ1-6; D is perhaps TRBD1 (6 bases). V was pared by 5 bases and J by 5 bases, with 10 bases between. The CDR3 contains 14 residues. Germline CDR1 is SGHTA and CDR2 is FQGNSA.

The genes are TRBV9 and TRBJ2-1; no reliable D call. The germline CDR1 and CDR2 sequences are SGDLS and YYNGEE. Deletions cut 0 bases from V and 7 bases from J, with 8 bases between. The CDR3 has 13 amino acids. The CDR3 DNA sequence: TGTGCCAGCAGCGTAGCTACGAGGAATGAGCAGTTCTTC. Its translation is CASSVATRNEQFF.

J is TRBJ1-1 and V is TRBV14; D is unresolved. Germline loops: CDR1 SGHDN, CDR2 FVKESK. Trimming shortened V by 4 bases and J by 4 bases, and 13 bases separated the two germline ends. This CDR3 is built from 14 residues. The CDR3 region has the DNA TGTGCCAGCAGCCGAGTAGGCGGGAGCACTGAAGCTTTCTTT. It codes for CASSRVGGSTEAFF. Full variable domain (outside the CDR3, taken from reference TRBV14 and TRBJ1-1): EAGVTQFPSHSVIEKGQTVTLRCDPISGHDNLYWYRRVMGKEIKFLLHFVKESKQDESGMPNNRFLAERTGGTYSTLKVQPAELEDSGVYFCASSRVGGSTEAFFGQGTRLTVV.

The chain carries TRBV30 and TRBJ1-5, with D unresolved. Trimming shortened V by 0 bases and J by 0 bases, and 9 bases separated the two germline ends. This CDR3 is built from 15 residues. Germline lookup yields CDR1 GTSNPN and CDR2 SVGIG (reference sequence). The CDR3 DNA reads as TGTGCCTGGAGTGTACAATTCACTAGCAATCAGCCCCAGCATTTT. It encodes CAWSVQFTSNQPQHF.

V usage is TRBV18 and J usage is TRBJ2-7; TRBD2 agrees at 7 bases. V was clipped by 1 base and J by 1 base; unmatched bases: 13. Germline lookup yields CDR1 KGHSH and CDR2 LQKENI. This CDR3 contains 18 residues. The CDR3 sequence is CASSPLSGGSDISYEQYF. CDR3 coding DNA: TGTGCCAGCTCACCACTTTCGGGCGGGAGCGATATTTCCTACGAGCAGTACTTC.

V is TRBV27 and J is TRBJ2-7; 7 bases line up with TRBD2. V lost 2 bases to trimming and J lost 5 bases; unmatched junction nucleotides: 3. Per the germline V gene, CDR1 is MNHEY and CDR2 is SMNVEV (reference sequence). The length of the CDR3 is 13 residues. The CDR3 DNA follows: TGTGCCAGCAGTTTAGGGGGAGGGGACGAGCAGTACTTC. Encoded protein: CASSLGGGDEQYF.

The V gene is TRBV5-1, the J gene TRBJ1-1; 8 bases are shared with TRBD1. V dropped 1 base and J dropped 5; count of bases not matched to a gene: 7. The V gene's germline CDR1 is SGHRS and CDR2 YFSETQ. The CDR3 contains 15 residues. The CDR3 DNA reads as TGCGCCAGCAGCTTGACGCCAACAGGGGGGACTGAAGCTTTCTTT. It translates to CASSLTPTGGTEAFF.

This chain uses TRBV29-1 with TRBJ1-2, with TRBD1 as a possible D gene (6 bases). This CDR3 region has 15 residues. In germline, CDR1 is SQVTM, CDR2 ANQGSEA. Trimming took 2 bases from V and 2 from J, leaving 15 bases between them. CDR3 loop: CSVEPQGFANYGYTF. Written as DNA, the CDR3 is TGCAGCGTTGAACCACAGGGTTTCGCGAACTATGGCTACACCTTC.

The chain uses TRBV4-1 and TRBJ1-6; 7 nucleotides agree with TRBD1. Trimming removed 0 bases from V and 0 bases from J; junction bases left unmatched: 8. There are 19 residues in the CDR3. Germline V gene sequence: CDR1 MGHRA, CDR2 YSYEKL. The CDR3 here is CASSQDGQVRGSYNSPLHF. CDR3 nucleotides: TGCGCCAGCAGCCAAGACGGACAGGTAAGGGGCTCCTATAATTCACCCCTCCACTTT.

The CDR3 here is CATSEAGASGANVLTF. The CDR3 DNA sequence: TGTGCCACCAGTGAGGCAGGGGCATCTGGGGCCAACGTCCTGACTTTC. V and J are TRBV24-1 and TRBJ2-6; a weak D match, TRBD1 (6 bases). Germline CDR1 is KGHDR and CDR2 is SFDVKD. V shed 4 bases and J shed 1 base, with 10 bases lying between them. The CDR3 has 16 amino acids.

The CDR3 sequence: CASSYGGPENTEAFF. The CDR3 nucleotides read TGTGCCAGCAGCTATGGGGGCCCAGAGAACACTGAAGCTTTCTTT. This chain links TRBV7-2 with TRBJ1-1; tentative D call: TRBD1 (6 bases). Germline V CDR1 and CDR2: SGHTA, FQGNSA. The CDR3 sequence is 15 residues long. Trimming removed 4 bases at V and 1 base at J, with 13 bases between.

For this clone: Distinct nucleotide sequences in the sample also encode this CDR3. V and J are TRBV7-3 and TRBJ2-2; D remains unclear. CDR3 length: 13 residues. Trimming took 4 bases from V and 5 from J, leaving 8 bases between them. CDR1 is SGHTA and CDR2 is FQGTGA in the germline V gene. CDR3 amino acids: CASSSTNTGELFF. For the CDR3, the DNA is TGTGCCAGCAGCTCAACTAATACCGGGGAGCTGTTTTTT. The entire variable domain, with the rest obtained from reference TRBV7-3 and TRBJ2-2, is as follows: GAGVSQTPSNKVTEKGKYVELRCDPISGHTALYWYRQSLGQGPEFLIYFQGTGAADDSGLPNDRFFAVRPEGSVSTLKIQRTERGDSAVYLCASSSTNTGELFFGEGSRLTVL.

This clone is medium-sized (0.01 to 0.1%) in the sample. This chain uses TRBV20-1 with TRBJ1-1; TRBD1 aligns across 8 bases. Germline V gene sequence: CDR1 DFQATT, CDR2 SNEGSKA (reference sequence). The junction had 13 bases not matched to a gene; V was cut back by 3 bases and J by 7 bases. This CDR3 contains 15 residues. CDR3 in amino acids: CSASRQGSKVGEAFF. The DNA of the CDR3 is TGCAGTGCTAGTAGACAGGGGAGTAAAGTGGGTGAAGCTTTCTTT.

This clone was recorded only once. V and J are TRBV2 and TRBJ1-3; D is undetermined. Germline V gene sequence: CDR1 SNHLY, CDR2 FYNNEI. V was clipped by 6 bases and J by 3 bases, with 9 bases between them. This CDR3 contains 13 residues. This CDR3 reads CASRANSGNTIYF. In DNA, the CDR3 is TGTGCCAGCAGGGCCAACAGTGGAAACACCATATATTTT.

The chain combines TRBV7-8 with TRBJ2-7; perhaps TRBD1 as D (6 bases). Germline V gene data show CDR1 as SGHVS and CDR2 as FQNEAQ. Trimming removed 5 bases at V and 0 bases at J, with 14 bases between. The CDR3 contains 15 residues. CDR3 sequence: CASSRFQGPSYEQYF. DNA of the CDR3: TGTGCCAGCAGCCGTTTTCAGGGGCCCTCCTACGAGCAGTACTTC.

This clone was seen only once. The chain has TRBV29-1 and TRBJ2-3, with 9 nucleotides matching TRBD2. There are 14 residues in the CDR3. Germline V CDR1 and CDR2: SQVTM, ANQGSEA. V was pared by 5 bases and J by 2 bases, with 5 bases of the junction left unmatched. The DNA for the CDR3 is TGCAGCGTTACCATAGCGGGAGTCACAGATACGCAGTATTTT. Protein: CSVTIAGVTDTQYF.

The genes are TRBV4-3 and TRBJ2-1; D is ambiguous. Trimming stripped 4 bases from V and 8 bases from J, with 12 bases between. CDR1 is LGHNA and CDR2 is YSLEER in the germline V gene. This CDR3 has 13 amino acids. The CDR3 spells CASSPYIVDEQFF. The DNA of the CDR3 is TGCGCCAGCAGCCCGTACATCGTCGATGAGCAGTTCTTC.

This chain joins TRBV5-4 and TRBJ1-2; 7 bases are a match to TRBD1. CDR1 is SGHNT and CDR2 is YYREEE in the germline V gene (reference sequence). V lost 0 bases and J lost 5; bases outside the gene matches: 10. The CDR3 sequence is 16 residues long. CDR3 residues: CASSLAGTGTVYGYTF. CDR3 bases: TGTGCCAGCAGCTTGGCGGGTACCGGGACAGTGTATGGCTACACCTTC.

The chain employs TRBV18 and TRBJ2-1, with a tentative D call TRBD2 (5 bases). Looked up from germline, CDR1 is KGHSH and CDR2 is LQKENI. This CDR3 is built from 15 residues. Trimming removed 4 bases from V and 8 bases from J, with 18 bases in between. In DNA, the CDR3 is TGTGCCAGCTCACTGCTACTAGTAGAGGGCGATGAGCAGTTCTTC. It codes for CASSLLLVEGDEQFF.